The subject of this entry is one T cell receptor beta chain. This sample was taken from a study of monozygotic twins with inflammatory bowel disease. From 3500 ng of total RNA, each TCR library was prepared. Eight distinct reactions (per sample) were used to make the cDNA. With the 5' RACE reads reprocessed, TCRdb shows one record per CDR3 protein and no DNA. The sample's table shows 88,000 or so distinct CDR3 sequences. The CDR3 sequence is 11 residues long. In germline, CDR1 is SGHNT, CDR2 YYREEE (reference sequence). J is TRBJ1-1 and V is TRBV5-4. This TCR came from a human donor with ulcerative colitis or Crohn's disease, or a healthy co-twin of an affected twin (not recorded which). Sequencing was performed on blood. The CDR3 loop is CAFGRGTEAFF.